The source of this T cell receptor (beta chain) is a study of shared clonotypes between healthy human individuals. General study points: Tissues were not sampled, only blood, and their repertoires likely differ.

Only in-frame clones appear in the TCRdb table, and some are missing; sequencing was by immunoSEQ multiplex PCR. The table has some 490,000 clones, over 70% seen once. V was cut by 3 bases and J by 2 bases, with 5 bases left in between. Germline V CDR1 and CDR2: ENHRY, SYGVKD. The CDR3 extends over 12 amino acids. On this clone itself: The antigen remains undetermined.

The rearrangement joins TRBV10-3 to TRBJ2-7; D not resolved. The sequenced sample consisted of PBMCs. This TCR was recovered from a middle-aged woman in good health. Some clones in this sample may be carry-over from other donors' samples. The CDR3: CAISEWAYEQYF. CDR3 nucleotides: TGTGCCATCAGTGAATGGGCCTACGAGCAGTACTTC.